What follows are 21 T cell receptor beta chains derived from one specimen sequenced in a study of human T cells and chemical hapten exposure. TCRdb reanalysed the RACE reads using MiXCR and keeps one entry per CDR3 protein. The table shows around 34,000 distinct CDR3 sequences, with 5.5% to 7.5% occurring only once. Time point meaning: patch test 1, 2 weeks after DPC sensitization. Treatment: therapeutic diphenylcyclopropenone sensitization with weekly scalp DPC. Total RNA extraction was carried out from unfractionated whole blood. The sample consisted of whole blood, taken in connection with sensitization to the hapten diphenylcyclopropenone (DPC). These receptors originate from a woman aged 25 to 39 with alopecia areata. Some clones in this sample may be carry-over from other donors' samples.

This clonotype has a count of ten or more. The rearrangement links TRBV29-1 to TRBJ1-5, with D unclear. CDR3 length equals 14 residues. The V and J ends lost 4 bases and 4 bases respectively, with 14 bases between them. CDR1 SQVTM and CDR2 ANQGSEA come from the germline V gene. This CDR3 reads CSVAISGTNQPQHF. CDR3 DNA sequence: TGCAGCGTTGCAATTTCAGGAACAAATCAGCCCCAGCATTTT.

This clonotype was counted only a few times. This sequence joins TRBV15 and TRBJ2-7, with 11 bases lining up with TRBD2. CDR1 LNHNV and CDR2 YYDKDF come from the germline V gene (reference sequence). Losses at the gene ends were 0 bases for V and 2 bases for J; bases not matched to a gene: 9. This CDR3 spans 18 amino acids. Here the CDR3 reads CATSREPLTSGVTYEQYF. As DNA, the CDR3 is TGTGCCACCAGCAGAGAGCCCCTGACTAGCGGGGTTACCTACGAGCAGTACTTC. The full variable domain, rest sourced from reference TRBV15 and TRBJ2-7, is DAMVIQNPRYQVTQFGKPVTLSCSQTLNHNVMYWYQQKSSQAPKLLFHYYDKDFNNEADTPDNFQSRRPNTSFCFLDIRSPGLGDTAMYLCATSREPLTSGVTYEQYFGPGTRLTVT.

This clonotype was seen many times. The V call is TRBV15, the J call TRBJ1-6; D not resolved. This CDR3 has 14 amino acids. With 3 bases removed from V and 7 bases from J, the gap between germline ends came to 10 bases. CDR1 is LNHNV, CDR2 YYDKDF, per germline (reference sequence). The CDR3 region is CATSSRGKNSPLHF. The CDR3 region has the DNA TGTGCCACCAGCAGTCGGGGAAAGAATTCACCCCTCCACTTT.

The rearrangement links TRBV27 to TRBJ2-7; 9 bases match TRBD1. Germline CDR1 is MNHEY and CDR2 is SMNVEV (reference sequence). The CDR3 is 15 amino acids. Losses at the gene ends were 6 bases for V and 4 bases for J; bases not matched to a gene: 10. CDR3 coding DNA: TGTGCCAGCAGGGGAGTCGGGACAGGGAGGTACGAGCAGTACTTC. It yields the protein CASRGVGTGRYEQYF.

This clonotype was counted many times. V usage is TRBV7-8 and J usage is TRBJ1-1; D is undetermined. V lost 2 bases to trimming and J lost 1 base, with 11 bases between them. Germline V gene sequence: CDR1 SGHVS, CDR2 FQNEAQ. The CDR3 sequence is 15 residues long. CDR3 region: CASSLRREWNTEAFF. The CDR3 DNA reads TGTGCCAGCAGCTTACGACGGGAGTGGAACACTGAAGCTTTCTTT.

V usage is TRBV3-1 and J usage is TRBJ2-3; D possibly corresponds to TRBD2 (7 bases). Germline-derived CDR1 and CDR2 are LGHDT and YNNKEL (reference sequence). The CDR3 totals 15 residues. V lost 4 bases, J lost 3 bases, and 14 bases lay in between. The CDR3 DNA follows: TGTGCCAGCAGCCTAAGGGGAGGGGGAACAGATACGCAGTATTTT. Its translation is CASSLRGGGTDTQYF.

This clonotype was observed many times. This chain links TRBV7-9 with TRBJ2-1; D ambiguous. CDR1 is SEHNR and CDR2 is FQNEAQ in the germline V gene (reference sequence). This CDR3 spans 11 amino acids. Trimming pared 2 bases from V and 9 bases from J, leaving 5 bases between. CDR3 in DNA: TGTGCCAGCAGCTTAAATGTTGAGCAGTTCTTC. It translates to CASSLNVEQFF. Combining the CDR3 with reference TRBV7-9 and TRBJ2-1 gives the whole variable domain DTGVSQNPRHKITKRGQNVTFRCDPISEHNRLYWYRQTLGQGPEFLTYFQNEAQLEKSRLLSDRFSAERPKGSFSTLEIQRTEQGDSAMYLCASSLNVEQFFGPGTRLTVL.

There are many counts of this clonotype. The chain recombines TRBV7-9 with TRBJ2-3, with D perhaps matching TRBD1 (5 bases). V dropped 2 bases and J dropped 1 base, with 10 bases sitting between them. The CDR3 extends over 15 amino acids. Per germline, CDR1 SEHNR and CDR2 FQNEAQ (reference sequence). The CDR3 reads CASSLFRQRTDTQYF. As DNA, the CDR3 is TGTGCCAGCAGCTTATTTCGACAGCGCACAGATACGCAGTATTTT.

The gene calls are TRBV21-1 and TRBJ1-3. TRBV21-1 is described as a pseudogene. CDR3 size: 15 residues. The CDR3, as DNA: TGTGCCAGCAGCGGCCCAGGCTCCTCTGGAAACACCATATATTTT. Protein sequence: CASSGPGSSGNTIYF.

The sample holds many counts of this clonotype. The chain joins TRBV6-2 or TRBV6-3 to TRBJ1-6, with 9 bases identical to TRBD1. Germline CDR1 and CDR2: MNHEY and SVGEGT. V was clipped by 10 bases and J by 9 bases; unmatched bases: 4. This CDR3 is built from 12 residues. CDR3: CATGQGSSPLHF. CDR3 DNA: TGTGCCACCGGACAGGGGTCTTCACCCCTCCACTTT.

Ten or more counts support this clonotype. The V call is TRBV29-1, the J call TRBJ2-5; 8 nucleotides line up with TRBD2. This CDR3 region has 13 residues. Trimming removed 8 bases from V and 2 bases from J; junction bases left unmatched: 7. Germline-derived CDR1 and CDR2 are SQVTM and ANQGSEA. The CDR3 nucleotides read TGCAGCATTCCGGGGGGGGAGCAAGAGACCCAGTACTTC. Protein sequence: CSIPGGEQETQYF.

The sample holds many counts of this clonotype. The chain combines TRBV18 with TRBJ2-7; D might be TRBD1 or TRBD2, each matching 6 bases. Germline V CDR1 and CDR2: KGHSH, LQKENI. CDR3 length equals 13 residues. The V end was cut by 8 bases, the J end by 2 bases, with 13 bases between. The CDR3 nucleotides read TGTGCCAGCAGCCAAGGGGGGCCCTACGAGCAGTACTTC. Protein: CASSQGGPYEQYF.

This clonotype was counted between two and nine times. The rearrangement links TRBV6-1 to TRBJ2-1; 11 bases fit TRBD2. V trimming: 5 bases; J trimming: 3 bases; junction bases outside the gene matches: 6. CDR1 is MNHNS, CDR2 SASEGT, per germline. The CDR3 length is 16 residues. This CDR3 is CASSYSGGAVYNEQFF. The CDR3 DNA sequence: TGTGCCAGCAGTTATAGCGGGGGGGCGGTCTACAATGAGCAGTTCTTC.

This clonotype was observed a handful of times. The chain recombines TRBV3-1 with TRBJ1-2, with 9 bases aligning to TRBD1. The CDR3 is 18 amino acids. V dropped 4 bases and J dropped 2; count of bases not matched to a gene: 14. Germline V gene sequence: CDR1 LGHDT, CDR2 YNNKEL (reference sequence). CDR3 sequence: CASSPTPGQGYGNYGYTF. The DNA for the CDR3 is TGTGCCAGCAGCCCAACCCCGGGACAGGGATACGGCAACTATGGCTACACCTTC.

Concerning this clonotype itself: This may arise from a read error, as a much more abundant clone is one base away. V usage is TRBV6-5 and J usage is TRBJ2-7, with 7 nucleotides matching TRBD2. Per the germline V gene, CDR1 is MNHEY and CDR2 is SVGAGI. The V and J ends lost 1 base and 3 bases, in that order; junction bases with no gene match: 3. CDR3 length: 14 amino acids. The CDR3 DNA reads as TGTGCCAGCAGTTACTTGAGCGGGAACTACGAGCAGTACTTC. Its protein product is CASSYLSGNYEQYF.

This clonotype was picked up a small number of times. The chain employs TRBV6-5 and TRBJ1-1; D remains ambiguous. Germline V gene data show CDR1 as MNHEY and CDR2 as SVGAGI. V gave up 8 bases and J gave up 7 bases, with 20 bases separating them. The CDR3 is 14 amino acids. In DNA form, the CDR3 reads TGTGCCAGCTTCTTAGGAGGGCCGAGTGATGAAGCTTTCTTT. Protein sequence: CASFLGGPSDEAFF.

V usage is TRBV5-1 and J usage is TRBJ2-3; no clear D gene. CDR1 is SGHRS, CDR2 YFSETQ, per germline. CDR3 length: 15 residues. Between the trimmed V and J ends, which lost 1 base and 5 bases, there was a span of 14 bases. The CDR3 region has the DNA TGCGCCAGCAGCTTGATCCCGAGAAAGGAAGATACGCAGTATTTT. Translated, it gives CASSLIPRKEDTQYF.

V is TRBV20-1 and J is TRBJ1-2; D remains unclear. The germline CDR1 and CDR2 sequences are DFQATT and SNEGSKA (reference sequence). This CDR3 has 13 amino acids. With 3 bases removed from V and 1 base from J, the gap between germline ends came to 9 bases. Here the CDR3 DNA reads TGCAGTGCTAGTACGGGGATTAACTATGGCTACACCTTC. It encodes CSASTGINYGYTF.

This clonotype has just a few counts. The V and J genes are TRBV10-3 and TRBJ2-7; possible D gene TRBD1, 6 bases. CDR3 length: 13 residues. Germline CDR1 and CDR2: ENHRY and SYGVKD. Trimming removed 6 bases from V and 1 base from J, with 10 bases in between. CDR3: CAIRQQGSYEQYF. The CDR3 bases are TGTGCCATCAGACAGCAGGGGTCCTACGAGCAGTACTTC.

In this sample, this clonotype turned up a few times. The rearrangement joins TRBV6-5 to TRBJ2-1, with D perhaps matching TRBD1 or TRBD2 (5 bases each). The ends were cut back, 6 bases at V and 6 bases at J, with 15 bases in the middle. Germline values: CDR1 MNHEY, CDR2 SVGAGI. The CDR3 is 14 residues long. The CDR3 DNA sequence: TGTGCCAGCAGATTCCGGGACGCGGGCAATGAGCAGTTCTTC. Protein product: CASRFRDAGNEQFF.

This sequence joins TRBV14 and TRBJ1-1, with 10 nucleotides matching TRBD1. V was pared by 4 bases and J by 6 bases, with 14 bases of the junction left unmatched. Germline V gene data show CDR1 as SGHDN and CDR2 as FVKESK. CDR3 length equals 17 residues. The CDR3 region has the DNA TGTGCCAGCAGCCCAAGTTCCGGGACAGGGGCGAGGGCTGAAGCTTTCTTT. Translating gives CASSPSSGTGARAEAFF. The entire variable domain, with the rest obtained from reference TRBV14 and TRBJ1-1, is as follows: EAGVTQFPSHSVIEKGQTVTLRCDPISGHDNLYWYRRVMGKEIKFLLHFVKESKQDESGMPNNRFLAERTGGTYSTLKVQPAELEDSGVYFCASSPSSGTGARAEAFFGQGTRLTVV.